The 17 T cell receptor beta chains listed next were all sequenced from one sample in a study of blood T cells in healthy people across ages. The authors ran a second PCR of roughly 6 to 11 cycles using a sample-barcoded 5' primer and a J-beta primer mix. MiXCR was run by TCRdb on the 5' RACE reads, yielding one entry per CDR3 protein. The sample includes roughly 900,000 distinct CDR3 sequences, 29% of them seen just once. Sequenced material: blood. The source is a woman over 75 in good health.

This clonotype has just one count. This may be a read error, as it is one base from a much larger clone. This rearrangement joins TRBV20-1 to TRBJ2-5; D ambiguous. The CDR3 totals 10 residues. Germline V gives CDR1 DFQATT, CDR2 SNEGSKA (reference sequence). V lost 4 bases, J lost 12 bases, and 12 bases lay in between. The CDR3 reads CSAKEVHEYF. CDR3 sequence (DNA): TGCAGTGCTAAAGAGGTCCACGAGTACTTC.

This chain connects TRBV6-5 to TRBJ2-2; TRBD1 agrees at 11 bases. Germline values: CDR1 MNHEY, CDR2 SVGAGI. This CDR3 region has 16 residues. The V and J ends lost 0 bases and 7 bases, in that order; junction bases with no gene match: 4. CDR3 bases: TGTGCCAGCAGTTACTCGCGGGACAGGGGGATCGGGGAGCTGTTTTTT. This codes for CASSYSRDRGIGELFF.

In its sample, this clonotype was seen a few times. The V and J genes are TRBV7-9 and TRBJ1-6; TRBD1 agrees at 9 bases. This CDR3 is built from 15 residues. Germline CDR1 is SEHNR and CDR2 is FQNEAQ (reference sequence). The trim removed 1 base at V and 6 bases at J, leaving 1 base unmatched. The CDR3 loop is CASSLGTGVNSPLHF. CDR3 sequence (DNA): TGTGCCAGCAGCTTAGGGACAGGGGTTAATTCACCCCTCCACTTT.

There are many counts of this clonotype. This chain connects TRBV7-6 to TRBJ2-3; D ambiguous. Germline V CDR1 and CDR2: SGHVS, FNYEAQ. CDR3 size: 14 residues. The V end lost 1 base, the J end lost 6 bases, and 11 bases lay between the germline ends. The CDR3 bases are TGTGCCAGCAGCTTAGACTCCACTTTTGATACGCAGTATTTT. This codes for CASSLDSTFDTQYF.

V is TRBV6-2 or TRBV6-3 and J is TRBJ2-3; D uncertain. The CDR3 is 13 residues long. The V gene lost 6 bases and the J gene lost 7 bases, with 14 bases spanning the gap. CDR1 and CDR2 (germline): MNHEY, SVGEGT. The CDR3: CASSNGRRYTQYF. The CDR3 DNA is TGTGCCAGCAGCAACGGACGTCGATATACGCAGTATTTT.

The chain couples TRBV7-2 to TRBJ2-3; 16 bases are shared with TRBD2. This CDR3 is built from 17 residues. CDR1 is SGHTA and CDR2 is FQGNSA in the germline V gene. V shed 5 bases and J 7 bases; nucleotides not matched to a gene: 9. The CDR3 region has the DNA TGTGCCAGCAGCCCCCCGGGACTAGCGGGGGGGCCGAATACGCAGTATTTT. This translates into CASSPPGLAGGPNTQYF.

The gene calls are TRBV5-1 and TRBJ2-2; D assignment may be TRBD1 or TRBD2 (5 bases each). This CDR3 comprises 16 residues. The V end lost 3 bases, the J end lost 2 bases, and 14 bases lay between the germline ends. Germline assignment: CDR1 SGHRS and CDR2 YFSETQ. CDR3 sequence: CASSSYGTINTGELFF. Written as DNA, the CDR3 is TGCGCCAGCAGCTCATACGGGACCATTAACACCGGGGAGCTGTTTTTT.

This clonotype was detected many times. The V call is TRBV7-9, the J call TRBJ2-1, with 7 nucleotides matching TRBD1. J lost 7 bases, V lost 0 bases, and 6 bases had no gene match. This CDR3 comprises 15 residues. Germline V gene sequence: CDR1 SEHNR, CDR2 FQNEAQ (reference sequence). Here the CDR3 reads CASSLAQGPMNEQFF. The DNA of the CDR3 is TGTGCCAGCAGCTTAGCACAGGGGCCGATGAATGAGCAGTTCTTC.

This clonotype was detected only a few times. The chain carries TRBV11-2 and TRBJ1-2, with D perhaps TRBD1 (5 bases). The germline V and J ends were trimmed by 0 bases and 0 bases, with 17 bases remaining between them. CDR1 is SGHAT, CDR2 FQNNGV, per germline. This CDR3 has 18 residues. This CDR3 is CASSLEFAQGATNYGYTF. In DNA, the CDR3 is TGTGCCAGCAGCTTAGAATTTGCGCAGGGCGCAACTAACTATGGCTACACCTTC.

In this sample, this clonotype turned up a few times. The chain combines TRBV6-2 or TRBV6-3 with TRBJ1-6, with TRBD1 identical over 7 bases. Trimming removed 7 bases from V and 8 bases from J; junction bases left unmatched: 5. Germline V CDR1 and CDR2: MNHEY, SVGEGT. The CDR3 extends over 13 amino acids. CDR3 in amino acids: CASNRDRDSPLHF. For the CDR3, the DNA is TGTGCCAGCAACCGGGACAGAGATTCACCCCTCCACTTT.

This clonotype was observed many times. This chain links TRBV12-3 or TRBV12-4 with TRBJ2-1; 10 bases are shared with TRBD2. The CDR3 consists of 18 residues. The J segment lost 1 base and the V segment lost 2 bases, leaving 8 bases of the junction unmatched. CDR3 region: CASSLPPPTSGSYNEQFF. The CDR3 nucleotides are TGTGCCAGCAGTTTACCCCCCCCGACTAGCGGGTCCTACAATGAGCAGTTCTTC.

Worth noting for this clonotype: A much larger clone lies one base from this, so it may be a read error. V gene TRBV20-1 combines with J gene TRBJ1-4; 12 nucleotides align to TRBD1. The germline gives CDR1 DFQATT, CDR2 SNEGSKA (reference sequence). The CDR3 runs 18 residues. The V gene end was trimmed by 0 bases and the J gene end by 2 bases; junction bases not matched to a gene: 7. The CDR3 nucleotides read TGCAGTGCTAGAGATGGGACAGGGGGCCGATCTACTAATGAAAAACTGTTTTTT. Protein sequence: CSARDGTGGRSTNEKLFF.

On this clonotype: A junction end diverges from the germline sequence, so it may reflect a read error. The DNA for the CDR3 is TGTGCCGGCTCACCACGGCGCGACACAGATACGCAGTATTTT. Its protein product is CAGSPRRDTDTQYF. This chain links TRBV18 with TRBJ2-3; no firm D call. The CDR3 is made up of 14 amino acids. Germline V gene data show CDR1 as KGHSH and CDR2 as LQKENI. Full variable domain (remainder filled in from reference TRBV18 and TRBJ2-3): NAGVMQNPRHLVRRRGQEARLRCSPMKGHSHVYWYRQLPEEGLKFMVYLQKENIIDESGMPKERFSAEFPKEGPSILRIQQVVRGDSAAYFCAGSPRRDTDTQYFGPGTRLTVL.

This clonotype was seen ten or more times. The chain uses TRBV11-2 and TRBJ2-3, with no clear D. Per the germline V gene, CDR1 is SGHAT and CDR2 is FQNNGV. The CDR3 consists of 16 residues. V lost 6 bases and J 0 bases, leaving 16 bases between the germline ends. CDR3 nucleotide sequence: TGTGCCAGCAGTCCGAACCCAGGAGCTAGCACAGATACGCAGTATTTT. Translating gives CASSPNPGASTDTQYF.

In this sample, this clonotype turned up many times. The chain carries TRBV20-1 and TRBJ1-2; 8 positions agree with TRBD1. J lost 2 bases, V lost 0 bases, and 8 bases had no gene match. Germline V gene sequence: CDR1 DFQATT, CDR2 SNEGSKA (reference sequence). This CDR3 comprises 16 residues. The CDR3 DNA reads TGCAGTGCTAGAGAACGGACAGGGAGGCGGAACTATGGCTACACCTTC. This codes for CSARERTGRRNYGYTF.

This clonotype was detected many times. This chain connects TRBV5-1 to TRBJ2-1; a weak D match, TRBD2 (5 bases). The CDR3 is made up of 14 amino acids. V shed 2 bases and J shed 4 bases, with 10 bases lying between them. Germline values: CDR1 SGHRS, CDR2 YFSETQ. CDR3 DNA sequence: TGCGCCAGCAGCTTAGAGGGTATTTACAATGAGCAGTTCTTC. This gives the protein CASSLEGIYNEQFF. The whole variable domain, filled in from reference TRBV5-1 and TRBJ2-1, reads KAGVTQTPRYLIKTRGQQVTLSCSPISGHRSVSWYQQTPGQGLQFLFEYFSETQRNKGNFPGRFSGRQFSNSRSEMNVSTLELGDSALYLCASSLEGIYNEQFFGPGTRLTVL.

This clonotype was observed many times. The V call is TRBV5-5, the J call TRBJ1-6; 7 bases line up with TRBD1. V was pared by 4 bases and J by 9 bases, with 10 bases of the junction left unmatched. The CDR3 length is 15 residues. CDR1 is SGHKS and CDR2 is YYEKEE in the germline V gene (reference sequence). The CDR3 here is CASSPRTGALSPLHF. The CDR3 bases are TGTGCCAGCAGCCCCCGGACAGGAGCGCTTTCACCCCTCCACTTT.